The T cell receptor beta chain under discussion was sequenced for a study of regulatory T cells in long-lasting Graves disease. Study-level points and caveats: Favored gene segments in persistent disease were TRBV28, TRBJ1-2 and TRBJ2-5.

The CDR3 runs to 12 residues. Germline CDR1 and CDR2: SNHLY and FYNNEI. V lost 7 bases and J 1 base, leaving 7 bases between the germline ends. At least ten counts were recorded for this clonotype. What it recognizes is unknown. Time point specified: newly diagnosed GD, antithyroid drugs for less than 3 months. Scientists built the TCR library using RNA that was extracted from PBMCs. Researchers made TCR beta libraries by using iRepertoire HTBI primers and running Arm-PCR on CDR3 regions. TCRdb called the multiplex PCR reads again in MiXCR, with one record for every CDR3 protein. The table has approximately 350,000 distinct CDR3 sequences, about a sixth seen once. This sample was shared with a second study, whose subject was T cells in Graves' hyperthyroidism and ophthalmopathy. That report notes: Patients showing uncontrolled infection, other autoimmune disease, pregnancy or lactation were ineligible. The TCR CDR3 first-round RT-PCR relied on the HTBI primer set.

The sample here was peripheral blood mononuclear cells (PBMCs), taken at new diagnosis, from a patient treated with antithyroid drugs. The chain has TRBV2 and TRBJ2-5; D is unresolved. The receptor comes from a woman younger than 30 with Graves disease. CDR3 DNA sequence: TGTGCCAGCAAAGCTGGCCAAGAGACCCAGTACTTC. Translation gives CASKAGQETQYF.